These 11 T cell receptor beta chains originate from one sample sequenced in a study of identical twins. TCRdb re-analysed the 5' RACE reads in MiXCR, keeping a single row per CDR3 protein. Counted here are hundreds of thousands of distinct CDR3 sequences, more than 13% occurring once; the ten biggest clones make up approximately 10%. The material sequenced was memory (CD45RO+) T cells sorted from blood. Every receptor here comes from a young woman in good health.

This clonotype occurred a few times. The V gene is TRBV6-5, the J gene TRBJ1-2; 7 nucleotides line up with TRBD1. Germline trimming cut 2 bases from V and 6 bases from J; bases unmatched to any gene: 6. The CDR3 consists of 14 residues. CDR1 MNHEY and CDR2 SVGAGI come from the germline V gene. CDR3: CASSYLRQGHGYTF. CDR3 nucleotides: TGTGCCAGCAGTTACCTCCGACAGGGTCATGGCTACACCTTC.

This clonotype has a count of ten or more. This chain links TRBV7-8 with TRBJ1-2; D might be TRBD1 (5 bases). V dropped 2 bases and J dropped 7 bases, with 20 bases sitting between them. The germline V gene has CDR1 SGHVS and CDR2 FQNEAQ. The CDR3 has 16 residues. This CDR3 reads CASSLSPAGWIGGYTF. The CDR3 region has the DNA TGTGCCAGCAGCTTATCCCCCGCAGGGTGGATTGGTGGCTACACCTTC.

This clonotype was detected only once. The CDR3 loop reads CASSPPGLALGGELFF. In nucleotides, the CDR3 is TGTGCCAGCAGCCCCCCGGGACTAGCCCTCGGCGGGGAGCTGTTTTTT. The chain couples TRBV7-9 to TRBJ2-2; TRBD2 aligns across 9 bases. The CDR3 consists of 16 residues. J gave up 7 bases and V 5 bases, and 11 bases lay outside the gene matches. Germline assignment: CDR1 SEHNR and CDR2 FQNEAQ (reference sequence). Combining the CDR3 with reference TRBV7-9 and TRBJ2-2 gives the whole variable domain DTGVSQNPRHKITKRGQNVTFRCDPISEHNRLYWYRQTLGQGPEFLTYFQNEAQLEKSRLLSDRFSAERPKGSFSTLEIQRTEQGDSAMYLCASSPPGLALGGELFFGEGSRLTVL.

The genes are TRBV5-1 and TRBJ2-1; D is possibly TRBD2 (5 bases). The V end lost 0 bases, the J end lost 3 bases, and 13 bases lay between the germline ends. CDR3 length: 16 amino acids. The germline gives CDR1 SGHRS, CDR2 YFSETQ. The DNA for the CDR3 is TGCGCCAGCAGCTTGGCGGGTAAACGGGACTACAATGAGCAGTTCTTC. Translated, it gives CASSLAGKRDYNEQFF.

At least ten counts were recorded for this clonotype. This sequence joins TRBV5-1 and TRBJ2-7, with TRBD2 as a possible D gene (5 bases). In germline, CDR1 is SGHRS, CDR2 YFSETQ. Trimming removed 5 bases at V and 0 bases at J, with 12 bases between. The CDR3 contains 14 residues. Here the CDR3 DNA reads TGCGCCAGCAGTACCCAGCGGAGCTCCTACGAGCAGTACTTC. The encoded protein is CASSTQRSSYEQYF.

This clonotype has ten or more counts. The chain carries TRBV14 and TRBJ1-4; 8 bases match TRBD1. There are 18 residues in the CDR3. Trimming removed 1 base from V and 8 bases from J; junction bases left unmatched: 15. Germline CDR1 reads SGHDN; CDR2 reads FVKESK. CDR3: CASSQAGTGLLREEKLFF. In DNA, the CDR3 is TGTGCCAGCAGCCAAGCTGGGACAGGACTTCTCCGTGAGGAAAAACTGTTTTTT.

V is TRBV3-1 and J is TRBJ2-2, with TRBD2 as a possible D gene (5 bases). The ends were cut back, 4 bases at V and 4 bases at J, with 16 bases in the middle. Germline V gene data show CDR1 as LGHDT and CDR2 as YNNKEL (reference sequence). This CDR3 region has 16 residues. The CDR3 here is CASSLFARRSTGELFF. CDR3 in DNA: TGTGCCAGCAGCCTATTTGCCAGGAGGTCCACCGGGGAGCTGTTTTTT.

At least ten counts were recorded for this clonotype. This chain links TRBV5-1 with TRBJ2-1, with a tentative D call TRBD2 (6 bases). Trimming pared 0 bases from V and 0 bases from J, leaving 7 bases between. The CDR3 has 15 amino acids. CDR1 is SGHRS and CDR2 is YFSETQ in the germline V gene. The CDR3 coding sequence is TGCGCCAGCAGCTTGGGGACTAACTCCTACAATGAGCAGTTCTTC. This codes for CASSLGTNSYNEQFF.

The table lists this clonotype with a few counts. The chain links TRBV24-1 to TRBJ2-1; TRBD2 matches 13 bases. Germline lookup yields CDR1 KGHDR and CDR2 SFDVKD. CDR3 length: 17 amino acids. The junction had 3 bases not matched to a gene; V was cut back by 2 bases and J by 3 bases. The DNA of the CDR3 is TGTGCCACCAGTGATTCAGGGACTAGCGGGATCTACAATGAGCAGTTCTTC. It translates to CATSDSGTSGIYNEQFF.

V gene TRBV3-1 combines with J gene TRBJ2-4; D possibly corresponds to TRBD1 (5 bases). Germline V gene data show CDR1 as LGHDT and CDR2 as YNNKEL (reference sequence). V lost 4 bases to trimming and J lost 6 bases, with 16 bases between them. This CDR3 spans 15 amino acids. The CDR3 sequence is CASSLMTAPRNIQYF. The CDR3 DNA reads TGTGCCAGCAGCCTGATGACAGCCCCCAGAAACATTCAGTACTTC.

The chain carries TRBV2 and TRBJ1-1; D may be TRBD1 (6 bases). This CDR3 region has 12 residues. Germline-derived CDR1 and CDR2 are SNHLY and FYNNEI. V was cut by 4 bases and J by 7 bases, with 10 bases left in between. The DNA of the CDR3 is TGTGCCAGCAGTGCAGCAGGGGATGAAGCTTTCTTT. It is translated as CASSAAGDEAFF.